This T cell receptor (beta chain) stems from a study of cytomegalovirus exposure and HLA in healthy donors. Study findings and constraints: For TCR beta chains, V- and J-gene trimming was later linked to a missense DCLRE1C variant. Later analysis placed DRB1 highest and HLA-C lowest in TCR association rates, which differed by HLA locus. The authors later found HLA-associated TCR beta chains more clonally expanded than equally common others.

PCR involved 60 Vbeta and 13 Jbeta primers. TCRdb's table, derived via immunoSEQ multiplex PCR, lists solely in-frame clones and lacks some. Here the sample spans 150,000 or so clones, under 90% being singletons. For this clone: Its antigen remains unknown.

This CDR3 spans 12 amino acids. V was clipped by 3 bases and J by 10 bases, with 10 bases between them. Germline V CDR1 and CDR2: SGHVS, FQNEAQ. This TCR derives from a man aged 18 to 30 in good health and CMV-seronegative. The sequenced sample consisted of PBMCs. The chain is built from TRBV7-8 and TRBJ1-5; no firm D call. CDR3: CASSLQVYPQHF. The CDR3 DNA reads TGTGCCAGCAGCTTGCAGGTTTATCCCCAGCATTTT.